Following are 13 T cell receptor beta chains from one sample sequenced in a study of CD8+ T cells in alopecia areata. Treatment described: oral pan-JAK inhibitor, 5-10 mg twice daily. The authors extracted RNA and reverse transcribed it into cDNA as the sequencing template. Measured with immunoSEQ multiplex PCR; TCRdb has only the in-frame clones, and not every one. The repertoire holds approximately 300,000 clones, 58% seen once, with under 2% in the top ten. The sequencing used CD4+ T cells sorted from blood, collected at week 24, from a patient treated with tofacitinib. These receptors all stem from a human donor with alopecia areata.

The rearrangement uses TRBV7-6 and TRBJ2-4; maybe TRBD1 (6 bases). V lost 2 bases to trimming and J lost 8 bases, with 16 bases between them. Germline CDR1 SGHVS, CDR2 FNYEAQ. CDR3 length: 15 residues. CDR3 region: CASSLKGGIGYIQYF. CDR3 coding DNA: TGTGCCAGCAGCTTAAAAGGGGGAATCGGCTACATTCAGTACTTC.

Here the CDR3 DNA reads TGTGCCAGCAGTGAGGCGGACACCGGGGAGCTGTTTTTT. It yields the protein CASSEADTGELFF. The chain links TRBV2 to TRBJ2-2; no clear D gene. CDR1 and CDR2 from the germline V gene are SNHLY and FYNNEI. The CDR3 length is 13 residues. V lost 3 bases and J 3 bases, leaving 5 bases between the germline ends.

CDR3 sequence (DNA): TGTGCCTGGAGTCCGAATAATTCACCCCTCCACTTT. This gives the protein CAWSPNNSPLHF. The J gene is TRBJ1-6, the V gene TRBV30; D not resolved. Trimming cost V 2 bases and J 5 bases, with 4 bases left between them. The V gene's germline CDR1 is GTSNPN and CDR2 SVGIG (reference sequence). The CDR3 sequence is 12 residues long.

J is TRBJ2-7 and V is TRBV27; D not resolved. From germline, CDR1 is MNHEY and CDR2 SMNVEV (reference sequence). The CDR3 sequence is 16 residues long. V was trimmed by 6 bases and J by 1 base, leaving 19 bases between them. The chain's CDR3 is CASSLIRPGRSYEQYF. The CDR3 DNA is TGTGCCAGCAGCTTAATCCGCCCCGGACGGTCCTACGAGCAGTACTTC.

The chain recombines TRBV6-6 with TRBJ1-1, with D unclear. This CDR3 has 13 residues. V dropped 6 bases and J dropped 7 bases, with 15 bases sitting between them. The germline CDR1 and CDR2 sequences are MNHNY and SVGAGI (reference sequence). Written as DNA, the CDR3 is TGTGCCAGCAGCTCCCACCGAAAAATTGAAGCTTTCTTT. It specifies CASSSHRKIEAFF.

The rearrangement joins TRBV5-1 to TRBJ2-4; no firm D call. The CDR3 consists of 15 residues. Germline CDR1 reads SGHRS; CDR2 reads YFSETQ. V gave up 0 bases and J gave up 5 bases, with 12 bases separating them. The CDR3 reads CASSLGGSAENIQYF. CDR3 bases: TGCGCCAGCAGCTTGGGGGGTTCGGCAGAAAACATTCAGTACTTC.

This clone came up once. The chain has TRBV2 and TRBJ2-7; D is ambiguous. Trimming shortened V by 7 bases and J by 2 bases, and 15 bases separated the two germline ends. This CDR3 comprises 14 residues. Germline V gene data show CDR1 as SNHLY and CDR2 as FYNNEI. The CDR3 DNA sequence: TGTGCCAGCACTGCCGGAGCAGAGCCCTACGAGCAGTACTTC. Translating gives CASTAGAEPYEQYF.

This clone was counted between two and nine times. J is TRBJ2-5 and V is TRBV15; D call uncertain. The CDR3 spans 14 residues. V was clipped by 1 base and J by 5 bases, with 11 bases between them. The germline CDR1 and CDR2 sequences are LNHNV and YYDKDF (reference sequence). The CDR3 loop reads CATSRASSEETQYF. CDR3 sequence (DNA): TGTGCCACCAGCAGAGCGAGTTCGGAGGAGACCCAGTACTTC.

This clone was seen more than once but under ten times. V usage is TRBV28 and J usage is TRBJ1-3; TRBD1 matches at 8 bases. V gave up 4 bases and J gave up 2 bases; unmatched junction bases: 4. The CDR3 is made up of 15 amino acids. The V gene's germline CDR1 is MDHEN and CDR2 SYDVKM. The CDR3 bases are TGTGCCAGCAGTTCCGCGGACAGGGCTGGAAACACCATATATTTT. Encoded protein: CASSSADRAGNTIYF.

A few counts support this clone. Other nucleotide sequences in the sample specify the same CDR3. This chain connects TRBV6-5 to TRBJ2-5; D ambiguous. Germline V gives CDR1 MNHEY, CDR2 SVGAGI. Trimming pared 5 bases from V and 5 bases from J, leaving 6 bases between. There are 11 residues in the CDR3. Here the CDR3 reads CASSLKETQYF. CDR3 nucleotide sequence: TGTGCCAGCAGTCTAAAGGAGACCCAGTACTTC.

The chain is built from TRBV4-2 and TRBJ2-1; 9 bases agree with TRBD1. The CDR3 has 16 amino acids. CDR1 and CDR2 from the germline V gene are LGHNA and YNFKEQ. The J segment lost 10 bases and the V segment lost 0 bases, leaving 10 bases of the junction unmatched. CDR3 sequence reads: CASSQDGWDRVFEQFF. In DNA, the CDR3 is TGTGCCAGCAGCCAAGATGGTTGGGACAGGGTCTTCGAGCAGTTCTTC.

The CDR3 is CASSFGGGGTTQYF. The CDR3, as DNA: TGTGCCAGCAGTTTCGGTGGCGGTGGTACTACCCAGTACTTC. The chain uses TRBV27 and TRBJ2-5; D ambiguous. Trimming took off 3 bases at V and 8 bases at J, with 16 bases between the two ends. Germline V CDR1 and CDR2: MNHEY, SMNVEV (reference sequence). This CDR3 comprises 14 residues.

This chain links TRBV15 with TRBJ1-4; D not resolved. The V and J ends lost 0 bases and 8 bases respectively, with 7 bases between them. This CDR3 contains 13 residues. Germline V gene lookup returns CDR1 LNHNV and CDR2 YYDKDF (reference sequence). This chain's CDR3 is CATSRDKGEKLFF. The CDR3 bases are TGTGCCACCAGCAGAGACAAAGGGGAAAAACTGTTTTTT.